This TCR beta chain was recovered during a study of cytomegalovirus exposure and HLA in healthy donors (dated by TCRdb to about 2017). Looking at the study overall: In an earlier analysis of approximately 640 of the donors, roughly 300 Gb of sequence data and approximately 120 million unique TCR beta sequences from roughly 180 million T cells were reported. Around 330 gigabases of sequencing data and around 88 million unique TCR sequences made up an early release that covered fewer than 650 HLA-typed donors. Of the approximately 400 genotyped donors, over 65% fell in the genetic ancestry cluster associated with self-reported Caucasian donors. The study aimed to test whether cataloging public T cell receptors could reveal signatures of past pathogen exposure. The study used immunosequencing to profile the T cell repertoires of approximately 650 subjects and linked those repertoires to cytomegalovirus serostatus. Besides the first cohort of hundreds of subjects, a separate validation cohort made up of about 120 different subjects was used. The study combined high-throughput TCR immunosequencing, statistical association of individual TCRs with disease status, and machine learning to predict cytomegalovirus infection status. In a later analysis, previously published TCR beta repertoires from several hundred donors were re-analyzed and high-resolution HLA genotyping was added so that TCR occurrence patterns could be studied. Rather than drawing on any new phenotypic data, the later analysis identified candidate immune exposures from TCR beta sequences and the way those sequences occurred across donors. In an earlier analysis of 587 of the donors, high-throughput TCR beta sequencing was used to judge whether each TCR beta V gene segment behaved as functional or pseudogenic. Alongside the repertoire data, information on donor age, sex, ethnicity and CMV serostatus was compiled. In a later genetic analysis, genome-wide SNP genotypes for about 65% of the roughly 670 donors were used, and that subset was treated as a discovery cohort. All discovery cohort repertoires had been generated on a single sequencing platform. HLA typing covered class I and class II loci at four-digit resolution. Typing coverage varied by locus: about 620-630 donors for A, B, C, DRB1 and DQB1; 522 for DQA1; about 570 for DPA1; 400 to 480 for DPB1. Four to six DR-DQ haplotypes were handled as single units for association and clustering, since linkage in the cohort was strong. Across some 400 genotyped donors of the cohort, an average of about 250,000 unique TCR beta nucleotide sequences per donor were sequenced, and 15% to 20% of those sequences were non-productive.

Clipping removes 2 bases from V and 7 bases from J, with 5 as the unmatched junction base count. The germline V gene provides CDR1 SGHRS and CDR2 YFSETQ. Reading from cysteine to phenylalanine, the CDR3 counts 14 amino acids. The read is trimmed to its CDR3 DNA, 42 bases read in frame from base 1. This clone appeared a few times. Its specific antigen is unknown. Within one base of it there is no much larger clone, and no base qualities were kept. The cohort was made up of 500 to 850 healthy bone marrow donors. All cohort members were sampled while nominally healthy, although unrecorded immune exposures were likely present. Of the 670 or so cohort members, more than 250 had a positive CMV serostatus and just over 350 had a negative one, while no CMV serostatus was recorded for the donor. Every donor gave a peripheral blood sample, and the peripheral blood mononuclear cells from that sample were used for TCR beta sequencing. The Qiagen DNeasy Blood Extraction Kit was used to extract genomic DNA from the blood cell samples.

Overall study outcomes, separate from this receptor: The study listed 150 to 200 TCR beta chains as associated with cytomegalovirus. A further reported finding was that TCR beta sequences accurately predicted the HLA-A and HLA-B alleles for most subjects in the first cohort. In a later analysis, more than 15,000 TCR beta sequences were associated with specific HLA alleles at a false discovery rate of 0.05. Because some donors lacked HLA typing at each locus, the association tests relied only on the typed subset. Most TCR sequences were seen in very few donors, while some public TCRs were found in many individuals. A later genetic analysis associated a missense DCLRE1C variant with V-gene and J-gene trimming of TCR beta chains, and an independent cohort replicated the association. Roughly uniform sequencing depth across donors was assumed in presence/absence analyses, although this assumption may not hold. In an earlier analysis of approximately 590 of the donors, most TCR beta V segments were observed in productive rearrangements about 87% or about 30% of the time, broadly matching IMGT annotations. In a later analysis, HLA-associated TCR beta chains showed more clonal expansion and lower generation probabilities than non-associated chains that were equally common. For the cohort, immune exposure information was limited to CMV serostatus. A group of highly shared sequence variants was considered likely to be a technical artifact of the sequencing pipeline. The authors suggested that the approach could potentially be extended to other disease states and immunological phenotypes. According to a later analysis, most CMV-associated TCR beta chains appeared to be HLA-restricted, and the HLA associations seemed to be driven largely by CMV exposure. Some IMGT-functional V segments, including TRBV6-2 and TRBV6-3, could not be distinguished by the 87-base-pair reads and were therefore excluded. Several of the top co-occurrence clusters appeared to be linked to parvovirus B19, influenza, CMV and Epstein-Barr virus, according to a later analysis. According to a later genetic analysis, donors in an Asian-associated ancestry cluster had fewer N-insertions in productive TCRs than the approximately 700-donor mean. The cohort was sequenced for TCR beta chains only, and without alpha or paired-chain data the features that could be detected were limited. Cytomegalovirus status was reported to be diagnosed by the classifier with high specificity and sensitivity in both the original and validation cohorts. In vitro tests confirmed that three of the cytomegalovirus-associated TCR beta chains recognize cytomegalovirus antigens. Correlated functional status among segregating V segments might be attributable to linkage disequilibrium, but an unknown experimental factor could not be ruled out. When HLA alleles, especially DR and DQ, strongly co-occurred, TCR associations were difficult to assign to individual alleles. Because counts were too low, 15 to 20 rarely observed V segments, including chromosome 9 orphons, were left out of the earlier analysis of 587 of the donors. According to a later analysis, TCR association rates differed among HLA loci, with DRB1 alleles showing the most associated TCRs and HLA-C alleles showing the fewest.

Library construction relied on the immunoSEQ multiplex PCR assay. For the multiplex PCR, a mixture combining 60 forward primers for TCR Vbeta segments and 13 reverse primers for TCR Jbeta segments was used. A multiplex PCR assay on genomic DNA amplified the CDR3 region of rearranged TCR beta genes. The Illumina HiSeq System was used to sequence the amplified TCR beta libraries as 87-base-pair reads. Turning to the authors' computational methods: Across the 700 or so repertoires, a later analysis counted 80 million or so unique TCR beta chains, 9.5 million to 13 million of which were shared by at least two donors. Raw reads were error-corrected and collapsed into unique sequences with a nearest-neighbor algorithm that merged closely related sequences to remove PCR and sequencing errors. V, D and J gene segments were assigned by aligning CDR3 sequences to IMGT reference sequences. For a sequence to be retained, at least a six-nucleotide match to both a V gene segment and a J gene segment was required. Rearrangements were classified as productive when the CDR3 lacked stop codons and remained in frame with V and J, and all other rearrangements were classified as non-productive. CDR3 was defined according to IMGT convention as the region running from the second conserved V-encoded cysteine to the conserved J-encoded phenylalanine. Sequences without an unambiguous match to a single V gene segment were excluded from the earlier analysis of several hundred of the donors. In an earlier analysis of some 590 of the donors, a V segment was called functional when productive rearrangements were above 56.7%, and segregating when the standard deviation between donors exceeded 5%. To diagnose cytomegalovirus status from the catalog of TCR beta chain sequences, a statistical classification framework was built. V and J gene assignment, in a later analysis, came from comparing TCR nucleotide sequences with IMGT/GENE-DB human TR gene sequences. A later analysis assigned CDR3 sequences and most-parsimonious VDJ recombination scenarios with the TCRdist pipeline. A later analysis defined each TCR beta chain by its CDR3 amino acid sequence plus V-gene family, and excluded reads lacking a unique V-gene family. A later analysis removed 550 to 650 highly shared, low-generation-probability nucleotide sequences to deal with suspected cross-contamination and a sequencing artifact. In a later analysis, a clonal expansion index for each public chain was calculated from normalized within-repertoire ranks of inferred template counts. Generation probabilities in a later analysis came from a VDJ recombination model fitted to out-of-frame rearrangements, and those results were checked against IGoR. In a later analysis, hypergeometric tests were used to score TCR-TCR, TCR-HLA and TCR-CMV co-occurrence, with a repertoire-size bias correction applied to TCR pairs. In a later analysis, false discovery rates were estimated by permuting HLA or CMV assignments 20 times. In a later analysis, co-occurring TCRs were grouped using DBSCAN, with TCRdist sequence similarity added in when clustering inside HLA-allele-positive subsets. Co-occurrence clustering excluded repertoires with fewer than 30,000 or more than 120,000 public chains, plus five with anomalous nucleotide sharing. This immuneACCESS table, as held by TCRdb, lists in-frame sequences with V and J called but not all clones. Of the missing ones, under half trace to an unresolved V gene in checked studies; the others have no known cause. For V, J and clone size, that table is used; D and trimming come from the DNA. The sample yields just over 65,000 clones; more than 80% were counted once. The ten biggest clones cover 6.5% to 8% of the sample.

This clonotype was sampled from a human donor in good health. Input material: PBMCs. The rearrangement joined TRBV5-1 to TRBJ2-7; 11 bases in between match TRBD2. The base sequence is TGCGCCAGCAGCTTCTCGTCTAGCGGGGGGGAGCAGTACTTC. The encoded protein is CASSFSSSGGEQYF.